This T cell receptor (beta chain) was captured by sequencing in a study of T-cell memory formation after mild COVID-19. Ten or more counts support this clonotype. Its specificity is not known. Study results and limitations: SARS-CoV-2 specificity of second-wave clones peaking day 37 was unconfirmed.

This CDR3 is built from 15 residues. Germline CDR1 reads SGHVS; CDR2 reads FQNEAQ. Trimming shortened V by 5 bases and J by 4 bases, and 17 bases separated the two germline ends. Constant-segment primers were used for 5'RACE, and the resulting TCR alpha and TCR beta cDNA libraries carried sample barcodes and UMIs. TCRdb independently ran MiXCR on the 5' RACE reads; one entry per CDR3 protein. The profile shows approximately 290,000 distinct CDR3 sequences, approximately 15% of them singletons. The chain couples TRBV7-8 to TRBJ1-2, with D possibly TRBD1 on 5 matching bases. The TCR sequence derives from a man between 18 and 29 years old who had mild COVID-19 (a few samples of this study predate the infection). Cell type and time point are not known. Material: PBMCs or a T cell subset sorted from them (not recorded which). CDR3 sequence (DNA): TGTGCCAGCAGCCAGAGGGACGGAAACCTCTATGGCTACACCTTC. Translated, it gives CASSQRDGNLYGYTF. The full variable domain, its missing parts supplied by reference TRBV7-8 and TRBJ1-2, is GAGVSQSPRYKVAKRGQDVALRCDPISGHVSLFWYQQALGQGPEFLTYFQNEAQLDKSGLPSDRFFAERPEGSVSTLKIQRTQQEDSAVYLCASSQRDGNLYGYTFGSGTRLTVV.